The clone carrying this T cell receptor beta chain was seen a handful of times. Its antigen is not identified. The data derive from a study of T cells in Graves' hyperthyroidism and ophthalmopathy. The wider study: Peripheral blood was acquired at first diagnosis, ahead of any therapy whatsoever. Study-wide results and caveats: In simple terms, a model built on 13 V-J features told ophthalmopathy apart from stable hyperthyroidism.

The V and J ends lost 5 bases and 2 bases, in that order; junction bases with no gene match: 7. This CDR3 contains 15 residues. Germline-derived CDR1 and CDR2 are SEHNR and FQNEAQ (reference sequence). Amplification of TCR beta CDR3 regions was performed using RNA transcripts as template. TCR CDR3 regions were first amplified by RT-PCR with HTBI primers. TCRdb analysed the multiplex PCR reads with MiXCR anew, one entry per CDR3 protein. The sample lists over 300,000 distinct CDR3 sequences; around 15% were seen once. Patients having uncontrolled infection, another autoimmune disease, pregnancy or lactation were not included.

This receptor was identified in a woman between 35 and 50 years old with Graves' ophthalmopathy. Sequencing was done on a sample of blood. The genes are TRBV7-9 and TRBJ2-3, with 7 bases lining up with TRBD1. As DNA, the CDR3 is TGTGCCAGCAGCCTCCGGACAGGATACACAGATACGCAGTATTTT. Its translation is CASSLRTGYTDTQYF. The full variable domain, completed using reference TRBV7-9 and TRBJ2-3, is DTGVSQNPRHKITKRGQNVTFRCDPISEHNRLYWYRQTLGQGPEFLTYFQNEAQLEKSRLLSDRFSAERPKGSFSTLEIQRTEQGDSAMYLCASSLRTGYTDTQYFGPGTRLTVL.